Below are 4 T cell receptor beta chains sequenced from a single sample in a study of post-analysis software for immune sequencing data. No antigen has been assigned to these receptors. Findings and limits, study-wide: Compared with controls, patients had more of 4 or 5 TRBV segments, including TRBV5-6, TRBV5-1 and TRBV20-1.

Prepared TCR beta cDNA libraries contained unique molecular identifiers. TCRdb called the PCR reads again in MiXCR, with one record for every CDR3 protein. The sample has about 820,000 distinct CDR3 sequences; roughly 58% are singletons. The material sequenced was blood. These receptors all come from a girl aged 5-17 years with multiple sclerosis.

Comment on this clonotype: Germline and junction disagree at one end, which may indicate a read error. The chain carries TRBV29-1 and TRBJ1-1; perhaps TRBD1 as D (5 bases). The CDR3 length is 16 residues. The germline CDR1 and CDR2 sequences are SQVTM and ANQGSEA. The CDR3 here is CSVERGSPNLGTEAFF. DNA of the CDR3: TGTAGCGTTGAACGGGGGTCGCCAAACCTCGGCACTGAAGCTTTCTTT.

The chain combines TRBV7-9 with TRBJ2-3; no definite D call. The germline gives CDR1 SEHNR, CDR2 FQNEAQ (reference sequence). The germline V and J ends were trimmed by 2 bases and 1 base, with 10 bases remaining between them. This CDR3 is built from 15 residues. The CDR3 here is CASSLPQDRTDTQYF. CDR3 nucleotide sequence: TGTGCCAGCAGCTTACCCCAGGACCGCACAGATACGCAGTATTTT.

This chain joins TRBV20-1 and TRBJ2-1; 8 nucleotides agree with TRBD1. The J call may be faulty, since TRBJ2-7 better matches the DNA end. This CDR3 comprises 14 residues. Germline V gene sequence: CDR1 DFQATT, CDR2 SNEGSKA (reference sequence). The CDR3 loop reads CSARVRGRQNEQYF. The DNA of the CDR3 is TGCAGTGCTAGAGTCAGGGGGCGCCAGAACGAGCAGTACTTC.

The table lists this clonotype with a few counts. This rearrangement joins TRBV4-1 to TRBJ2-1, with TRBD2 matching over 9 bases. The CDR3 has 16 amino acids. With 1 base clipped from V and 6 bases from J, the junction kept 7 bases outside the gene matches. Germline-derived CDR1 and CDR2 are MGHRA and YSYEKL. CDR3 region: CASSQGPGTSRNEQFF. CDR3 sequence (DNA): TGCGCCAGCAGCCAAGGTCCCGGGACTAGCCGCAATGAGCAGTTCTTC.